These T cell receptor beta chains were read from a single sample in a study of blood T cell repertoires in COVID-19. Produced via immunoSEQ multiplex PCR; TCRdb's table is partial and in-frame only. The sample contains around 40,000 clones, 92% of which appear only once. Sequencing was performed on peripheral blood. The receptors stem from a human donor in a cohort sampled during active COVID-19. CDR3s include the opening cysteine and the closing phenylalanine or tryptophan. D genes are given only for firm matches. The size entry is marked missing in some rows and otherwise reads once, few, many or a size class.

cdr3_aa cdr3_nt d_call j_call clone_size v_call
CASSLDGERWNEQFF TGCGCCAGCAGCTTGGACGGGGAGCGCTGGAATGAGCAGTTCTTC . TRBJ2-1 . TRBV5-1
CASRHRQERGSPLHF TGTGCCAGCAGGCACCGACAGGAGCGAGGGTCACCCCTCCACTTT . TRBJ1-6 . TRBV2
CASSSTSGFQETQYF TGTGCCAGCAGCTCCACTAGCGGCTTCCAAGAGACCCAGTACTTC TRBD2 TRBJ2-5 . TRBV5-4
CASSQSLGVGLAGETQYF TGCGCCAGCAGCCAAAGCTTGGGGGTAGGACTAGCGGGAGAGACCCAGTACTTC TRBD2 TRBJ2-5 . TRBV4-1
CASSSGTATSLRLTEAFF TGCGCCAGCAGCTCTGGGACAGCAACCTCCCTAAGGCTGACTGAAGCTTTCTTT TRBD1 TRBJ1-1 . TRBV5-1
CASSLVAGSYNEQFF TGCGCCAGCAGCTTGGTGGCAGGTTCCTACAATGAGCAGTTCTTC . TRBJ2-1 . TRBV5-1
CASTRDRLTYEQYF TGTGCCAGCACTCGGGACAGGCTGACCTACGAGCAGTACTTC TRBD1 TRBJ2-7 . TRBV2
CASSLSWAGGDTQYF TGTGCCAGCAGTTTATCGTGGGCAGGGGGGGATACGCAGTATTTT . TRBJ2-3 . TRBV27
CASSPFSLRDKWGDTQYF TGTGCCAGCAGCCCCTTTTCCCTCAGGGACAAATGGGGAGATACGCAGTATTTT . TRBJ2-3 . TRBV27
CAISLRESTDTQYF TGTGCCATCAGCTTGAGGGAGTCGACAGATACGCAGTATTTT . TRBJ2-3 . TRBV10-3
CASSPAPGQRNTIYF TGTGCCAGCAGCCCAGCCCCGGGACAAAGAAACACCATATATTTT . TRBJ1-3 . TRBV7-6
CASSLDNYEQYF TGTGCCAGCAGCTTAGACAACTACGAGCAGTACTTC . TRBJ2-7 . TRBV7-2
CASSLEGHSNQPQHF TGTGCCAGCAGCTTAGAGGGGCATAGCAATCAGCCCCAGCATTTT . TRBJ1-5 . TRBV11-3
CASTPGGDPPETQYF TGTGCCAGCACCCCGGGGGGGGACCCCCCAGAGACCCAGTACTTC TRBD2 TRBJ2-5 . TRBV27
CASSKNPQQTATGELFF TGTGCCAGTAGTAAAAACCCTCAACAGACAGCCACCGGGGAGCTGTTTTTT . TRBJ2-2 . TRBV19
CSVDFKNTEAFF TGCAGCGTTGATTTCAAGAACACTGAAGCTTTCTTT . TRBJ1-1 . TRBV29-1
CASSLVQGALAIRTDTQYF TGTGCCAGCAGCTTAGTTCAGGGGGCTCTAGCTATTAGGACAGATACGCAGTATTTT TRBD1 TRBJ2-3 . TRBV7-8
CASFLRGKTGGPSSYNEQFF TGTGCCAGCTTCCTCCGGGGGAAGACAGGGGGCCCTTCCTCCTACAATGAGCAGTTCTTC TRBD1 TRBJ2-1 . TRBV7-6
CASSRGGLVRWDEKLFF TGCGCCAGCAGCCGGGGGGGATTGGTCAGGTGGGATGAAAAACTGTTTTTT . TRBJ1-4 . TRBV4-1
CASSPRTGVYTGELFF TGCGCCAGCTCTCCCCGGACAGGGGTTTACACCGGGGAGCTGTTTTTT TRBD1 TRBJ2-2 few TRBV5-1
CASSNGGGRDEQFF TGTGCCAGCAGCAACGGCGGGGGGAGGGATGAGCAGTTCTTC TRBD2 TRBJ2-1 . TRBV9
CASSSGQGAEKLFF TGCGCCAGCAGCTCCGGACAGGGGGCGGAAAAACTGTTTTTT TRBD1 TRBJ1-4 . TRBV5-1
CASTLGGFATGELFF TGTGCCAGCACTCTGGGGGGGTTTGCCACCGGGGAGCTGTTTTTT TRBD2 TRBJ2-2 . TRBV27
CASSLESTSTDTQYF TGTGCCAGCAGCTTAGAGTCGACTAGCACAGATACGCAGTATTTT . TRBJ2-3 . TRBV7-9
CASSSPGQGGQFF TGTGCCAGCAGCTCACCGGGACAGGGGGGTCAGTTCTTC TRBD1 TRBJ2-1 . TRBV7-3
CASSLAAGEGETQYF TGTGCCAGCAGCCTAGCAGCGGGGGAAGGAGAGACCCAGTACTTC TRBD2 TRBJ2-5 . TRBV3-1/TRBV3-2
CASSVDSNTEAFF TGCGCCAGCAGCGTAGACAGTAACACTGAAGCTTTCTTT . TRBJ1-1 . TRBV5-1
CASTPTGFSNQPQHF TGTGCCAGCACCCCGACAGGGTTTAGCAATCAGCCCCAGCATTTT TRBD1 TRBJ1-5 . TRBV2
CASSSAKDRVDYGYTF TGTGCCAGCAGCTCGGCAAAGGACAGGGTGGACTATGGCTACACCTTC TRBD1 TRBJ1-2 . TRBV5-6
CASSLGTSGSEQFF TGCGCCAGCAGCTTAGGGACTAGCGGGAGCGAGCAGTTCTTC TRBD2 TRBJ2-1 . TRBV5-1
CASSPKGTSGNHEQYF TGTGCCAGCTCACCAAAAGGGACTAGCGGGAACCACGAGCAGTACTTC TRBD2 TRBJ2-7 . TRBV18
CASSLTGRERSSPLHF TGTGCCAGCAGCCTCACCGGCAGGGAAAGGAGTTCACCCCTCCACTTT . TRBJ1-6 few TRBV4-2
CAWSVGRGDYEQYF TGTGCCTGGAGTGTAGGCAGGGGGGACTACGAGCAGTACTTC . TRBJ2-7 . TRBV30
CASSLGPAGEHEQFF TGTGCCAGCAGCTTAGGCCCAGCGGGGGAACATGAGCAGTTCTTC TRBD2 TRBJ2-1 . TRBV7-2
CASSPTRSGNGSPLHF TGTGCCAGCAGTCCGACGCGATCGGGTAACGGATCGCCCCTCCACTTT . TRBJ1-6 few TRBV28